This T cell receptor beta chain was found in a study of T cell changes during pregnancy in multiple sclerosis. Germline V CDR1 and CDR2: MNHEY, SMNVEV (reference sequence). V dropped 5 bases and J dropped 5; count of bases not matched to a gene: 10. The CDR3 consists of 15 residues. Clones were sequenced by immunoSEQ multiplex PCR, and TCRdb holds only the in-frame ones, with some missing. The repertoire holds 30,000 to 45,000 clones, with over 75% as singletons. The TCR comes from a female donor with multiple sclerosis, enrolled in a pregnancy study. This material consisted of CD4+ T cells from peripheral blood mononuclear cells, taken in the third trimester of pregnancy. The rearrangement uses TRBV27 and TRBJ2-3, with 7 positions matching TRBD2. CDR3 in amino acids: CASSLLGRYGDTQYF. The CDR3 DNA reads TGTGCCAGCAGTCTCCTCGGGAGGTATGGAGATACGCAGTATTTT.